Each of the 24 T cell receptor beta chains below was sequenced from the same sample in a study of neurological immune-mediated disorders. Each CDR3 protein gets one entry after TCRdb re-called the 5' RACE reads with MiXCR. The data hold roughly 36,000 distinct CDR3 sequences, with approximately 7.2% observed a single time. The sequenced sample consisted of CD4+ T cells from blood. Receptors were obtained from a man aged 45-65 years in good health.

The sample holds many counts of this clonotype. The V call is TRBV20-1, the J call TRBJ2-1, with D unresolved. The CDR3 loop spans 14 amino acids. V shed 0 bases and J shed 0 bases, with 6 bases lying between them. From germline, CDR1 is DFQATT and CDR2 SNEGSKA (reference sequence). CDR3 sequence reads: CSAREKASYNEQFF. CDR3 DNA sequence: TGCAGTGCTAGAGAGAAAGCCTCCTACAATGAGCAGTTCTTC.

There are many counts of this clonotype. The chain combines TRBV7-2 with TRBJ2-5, with a tentative D call TRBD1 (5 bases). Germline V gene lookup returns CDR1 SGHTA and CDR2 FQGNSA. V was shortened by 3 bases and J by 4 bases, with 9 bases between the two germline ends. The CDR3 totals 13 residues. The CDR3 DNA sequence: TGTGCCAGCAGCTTTGGCAGGGCAGAGACCCAGTACTTC. Translated: CASSFGRAETQYF.

In its sample, this clonotype was seen many times. This rearrangement joins TRBV18 to TRBJ2-3; D perhaps matches TRBD1 (5 bases). Germline CDR1 and CDR2: KGHSH and LQKENI. V shed 2 bases and J shed 5 bases, with 11 bases lying between them. The CDR3 contains 14 residues. CDR3: CASSPGAVKDTQYF. Here the CDR3 DNA reads TGTGCCAGCTCACCAGGGGCAGTTAAAGATACGCAGTATTTT.

This clonotype has ten or more counts. The genes are TRBV5-1 and TRBJ2-5; D perhaps matches TRBD1 (5 bases). CDR3 size: 15 residues. The V gene lost 3 bases and the J gene lost 0 bases, with 12 bases spanning the gap. Germline V gives CDR1 SGHRS, CDR2 YFSETQ. CDR3 sequence: CASSWSDTHQETQYF. The CDR3 coding sequence is TGCGCCAGCAGCTGGTCGGACACGCACCAAGAGACCCAGTACTTC.

This clonotype was seen many times. V and J are TRBV6-5 and TRBJ2-2; TRBD2 agrees at 7 bases. V shed 2 bases, J shed 6 bases, and the junction held 3 bases outside the gene matches. Germline CDR1 and CDR2: MNHEY and SVGAGI. The CDR3 covers 14 residues. The CDR3 nucleotides are TGTGCCAGCAGTTACGGGGGGGTGGCCGGGGAGCTGTTTTTT. Encoded protein: CASSYGGVAGELFF.

In its sample, this clonotype was seen many times. This chain's CDR3 is CASVHRGRAGEQYF. CDR3 coding DNA: TGTGCCAGCGTCCACAGGGGGAGGGCCGGCGAGCAGTACTTC. The genes are TRBV6-2 or TRBV6-3 and TRBJ2-7, with a possible D match to TRBD1 (8 bases). The CDR3 has 14 amino acids. V lost 8 bases and J 6 bases, leaving 20 bases between the germline ends. The germline CDR1 and CDR2 sequences are MNHEY and SVGEGT.

V gene TRBV5-1 combines with J gene TRBJ2-3; 11 bases agree with TRBD2. The germline gives CDR1 SGHRS, CDR2 YFSETQ. CDR3 length: 15 residues. Losses at the gene ends were 1 base for V and 5 bases for J; bases not matched to a gene: 3. As DNA, the CDR3 is TGCGCCAGCAGCTTGATCCTAGCGGGAGGAGATACGCAGTATTTT. It codes for CASSLILAGGDTQYF.

The chain uses TRBV5-1 and TRBJ1-1; no clear D gene. This CDR3 has 15 amino acids. Per germline, CDR1 SGHRS and CDR2 YFSETQ. Trimming shortened V by 1 base and J by 0 bases, and 10 bases separated the two germline ends. The CDR3 spells CASSLIVTVNTEAFF. The DNA of the CDR3 is TGCGCCAGCAGCTTGATCGTTACGGTGAACACTGAAGCTTTCTTT.

This clonotype showed up many times. The chain uses TRBV20-1 and TRBJ2-7; 9 nucleotides line up with TRBD1. V dropped 0 bases and J dropped 6; count of bases not matched to a gene: 6. CDR1 and CDR2 from the germline V gene are DFQATT and SNEGSKA (reference sequence). The CDR3 has 14 amino acids. Here the CDR3 reads CSARDRQGVFEQYF. In nucleotides, the CDR3 is TGCAGTGCTAGAGATAGACAGGGGGTTTTCGAGCAGTACTTC.

In this sample, this clonotype turned up many times. This rearrangement joins TRBV7-2 to TRBJ1-6, with D possibly TRBD1 on 5 matching bases. V was shortened by 3 bases and J by 11 bases, with 11 bases between the two germline ends. CDR3 size: 13 residues. Germline V gene lookup returns CDR1 SGHTA and CDR2 FQGNSA. The CDR3 sequence: CASSLGPLPPLHF. CDR3 DNA sequence: TGTGCCAGCAGCTTGGGACCGCTACCACCCCTCCACTTT. Combining the CDR3 with reference TRBV7-2 and TRBJ1-6 gives the whole variable domain GAGVSQSPSNKVTEKGKDVELRCDPISGHTALYWYRQSLGQGLEFLIYFQGNSAPDKSGLPSDRFSAERTGGSVSTLTIQRTQQEDSAVYLCASSLGPLPPLHFGNGTRLTVT.

With regard to this clonotype: Likely a read error: the CDR3 ends without its conserved phenylalanine or tryptophan. This chain connects TRBV20-1 to TRBJ2-7; no firm D call. CDR1 and CDR2 from the germline V gene are DFQATT and SNEGSKA (reference sequence). The CDR3 is 12 residues long. CDR3 DNA sequence: TGCAGTGATAGAGTCGGGTACGACGAGCAGTACTTA. It translates to CSDRVGYDEQYL.

This clonotype has at least ten counts. J is TRBJ2-5 and V is TRBV7-9; a possible D gene is TRBD1 (6 bases). This CDR3 has 15 residues. In germline, CDR1 is SEHNR, CDR2 FQNEAQ (reference sequence). V dropped 5 bases and J dropped 5 bases, with 18 bases sitting between them. In DNA, the CDR3 is TGTGCCAGCAGCCGTAGGCGAACAGGGACGGAGACCCAGTACTTC. Translation: CASSRRRTGTETQYF.

There are many counts of this clonotype. The chain recombines TRBV14 with TRBJ2-7; D gene unclear. There are 13 residues in the CDR3. CDR1 is SGHDN and CDR2 is FVKESK in the germline V gene. Trimming removed 5 bases at V and 0 bases at J, with 8 bases between. Here the CDR3 reads CASSVGNSYEQYF. CDR3 sequence (DNA): TGTGCCAGCAGCGTGGGTAACTCCTACGAGCAGTACTTC.

The rearrangement uses TRBV7-2 and TRBJ2-2; 7 nucleotides line up with TRBD1. Germline V lookup: CDR1 SGHTA, CDR2 FQGNSA. CDR3 length: 15 amino acids. J gave up 5 bases and V 5 bases, and 8 bases lay outside the gene matches. The CDR3: CASSTNRGLTGELFF. The CDR3 coding sequence is TGTGCCAGCAGCACGAACAGGGGTTTGACCGGGGAGCTGTTTTTT.

The table lists this clonotype with many counts. The chain uses TRBV20-1 and TRBJ2-7; TRBD2 is a possible D gene (6 bases). The CDR3 has 13 residues. Trimming cost V 0 bases and J 3 bases, with 9 bases left between them. The germline CDR1 and CDR2 sequences are DFQATT and SNEGSKA (reference sequence). CDR3 protein: CSARDPGLYEQYF. The CDR3 DNA reads TGCAGTGCTAGAGACCCGGGACTCTACGAGCAGTACTTC.

With respect to this clonotype: One end of the junction fails to match germline, which may point to a read error. The chain has TRBV7-9 and TRBJ2-2; the match to TRBD1 covers 9 bases. Germline CDR1 reads SEHNR; CDR2 reads FQNEAQ (reference sequence). The CDR3 extends over 15 amino acids. CDR3: CVSKGGQGGTGELFF. The CDR3 nucleotides are TGTGTCAGCAAGGGGGGACAGGGAGGCACCGGGGAGCTGTTTTTT.

This clonotype was counted ten times or more. J is TRBJ2-5 and V is TRBV5-1, with 7 bases aligning to TRBD1. V shed 4 bases and J 5 bases; nucleotides not matched to a gene: 20. Germline lookup yields CDR1 SGHRS and CDR2 YFSETQ. The CDR3 has 18 amino acids. The CDR3 reads CASSEAPLTVTGWETQYF. In nucleotides, the CDR3 is TGCGCCAGCAGCGAGGCGCCCTTGACCGTGACAGGGTGGGAGACCCAGTACTTC.

This clonotype came up once. A much larger clone lies a single base off, so this may be a read error. The chain combines TRBV12-3 or TRBV12-4 with TRBJ1-3, with D perhaps matching TRBD1 (5 bases). The CDR3 extends over 14 amino acids. The CDR3 DNA follows: TGTGCCAGCAGTTTCGACAGCTCTGGAAAGACCATATATTTT. Protein sequence: CASSFDSSGKTIYF.

This clonotype came up many times. The rearrangement joins TRBV5-1 to TRBJ1-1; 11 bases fit TRBD1. CDR3 length: 13 amino acids. CDR1 and CDR2 (germline): SGHRS, YFSETQ. The V segment lost 3 bases and the J segment 8 bases; nucleotides outside the gene matches: 3. The CDR3 loop reads CASSSGTGGEAFF. The CDR3 DNA is TGCGCCAGCAGCTCAGGGACAGGGGGAGAAGCTTTCTTT.

This clonotype has at least ten counts. The rearrangement joins TRBV3-1 to TRBJ2-2, with 7 positions matching TRBD1. Germline values: CDR1 LGHDT, CDR2 YNNKEL (reference sequence). The junction had 13 bases not matched to a gene; V was cut back by 4 bases and J by 2 bases. This CDR3 is built from 18 residues. CDR3 amino acids: CASSRDSRLGLNTGELFF. CDR3 in DNA: TGTGCCAGCAGCCGGGACAGCCGTCTCGGACTTAACACCGGGGAGCTGTTTTTT.

This clonotype was counted many times. The gene calls are TRBV5-1 and TRBJ2-2, with TRBD1 identical over 12 bases. Germline trimming cut 1 base from V and 7 bases from J; bases unmatched to any gene: 5. The V gene's germline CDR1 is SGHRS and CDR2 YFSETQ. The CDR3 totals 16 residues. CDR3 sequence (DNA): TGCGCCAGCAGCTTGTCGGGACAGGGGGCTTTCGGGGAGCTGTTTTTT. Translated, it gives CASSLSGQGAFGELFF.

This clonotype was seen at least ten times. The chain links TRBV9 to TRBJ2-1, with 8 bases aligning to TRBD2. The CDR3 has 15 amino acids. Germline CDR1 and CDR2: SGDLS and YYNGEE. V lost 4 bases to trimming and J lost 6 bases; unmatched junction nucleotides: 9. The chain's CDR3 is CASSPRSGLVNEQFF. The CDR3 DNA reads as TGTGCCAGCAGCCCACGATCGGGACTAGTCAATGAGCAGTTCTTC. The variable domain in full, completed from reference TRBV9 and TRBJ2-1, reads DSGVTQTPKHLITATGQRVTLRCSPRSGDLSVYWYQQSLDQGLQFLIQYYNGEERAKGNILERFSAQQFPDLHSELNLSSLELGDSALYFCASSPRSGLVNEQFFGPGTRLTVL.

This clonotype was observed many times. This chain uses TRBV5-1 with TRBJ1-1, with D unresolved. The CDR3 runs 13 residues. The germline V gene has CDR1 SGHRS and CDR2 YFSETQ. V dropped 0 bases and J dropped 4 bases, with 7 bases sitting between them. The CDR3 DNA reads TGCGCCAGCAGCTTGGAGTTGGGCACTGAAGCTTTCTTT. Translated, it gives CASSLELGTEAFF.

This clonotype has ten or more counts. The V and J genes are TRBV5-1 and TRBJ2-2; either TRBD1 or TRBD2 may supply D (5 bases each). The CDR3 length is 16 residues. The germline gives CDR1 SGHRS, CDR2 YFSETQ. V lost 1 base and J lost 2, with 12 bases in between. In nucleotides, the CDR3 is TGCGCCAGCAGCTTGTCTAGCAGGGAAAACACCGGGGAGCTGTTTTTT. This sequence encodes CASSLSSRENTGELFF.